The clone carrying this T cell receptor (beta chain) was observed at least ten times. The entry originates in a study of blood T cell repertoires in COVID-19. Study at large: Collection of acute and convalescent COVID-19 samples took place in the United States, Italy and Spain. PBMCs, B-cell-depleted T cells, or T cells provided the cDNA or gDNA that made up the material.

CDR3 length equals 18 residues. V gave up 2 bases and J gave up 5 bases; unmatched junction bases: 11. CDR1 and CDR2 from the germline V gene are LGHNA and YNFKEQ. How the authors handled the data: Amplification of reference gene primers provided the estimated nucleated cell counts. The table came from immunoSEQ multiplex PCR; TCRdb's copy has only in-frame clones and leaves some out. The V and J calls and clone size come from that table; D and trimming were worked out from the DNA. The sample consists of 80,000 to 100,000 clones, around 82% of them appearing once. This receptor was obtained from a man aged 70-80 years with active or convalescent COVID-19. The source material was peripheral blood. V is TRBV4-2 and J is TRBJ2-3; 12 bases are shared with TRBD2. CDR3 bases: TGTGCCAGCAGCCAAAGAGGCGCTAGCGGGGGGGTAAGAGATACGCAGTATTTT. Amino acid sequence: CASSQRGASGGVRDTQYF.